In its sample, the clone carrying this T cell receptor beta chain was seen many times. The antigen is unknown. The authors ran a second PCR of 7 to 11 cycles using a sample-barcoded 5' primer and a J-beta primer mix. A single record per CDR3 protein comes from TCRdb applying MiXCR to the 5' RACE reads. The sample holds hundreds of thousands of distinct CDR3 sequences; around two fifths are singletons and the top ten take roughly 19%. The source of the sample is a study of blood T cells in healthy people across ages. Study-level results: It was not known whether donors were CMV positive (a possible confounder of expanded clonotype changes). Across the age range, TCR beta diversity per million T cells fell in a roughly linear way.

The germline V gene encodes CDR1 SQVTM and CDR2 ANQGSEA. The CDR3 is 11 amino acids. V lost 4 bases, J lost 13 bases, and 9 bases stayed unmatched. This chain joins TRBV29-1 and TRBJ2-5; 7 bases fit TRBD2. Sequencing used blood. The origin of this receptor is a man aged 55 to 69 in good health. DNA of the CDR3: TGCAGCGTTGGATCCGGGGACTATATGTACTTC. It specifies CSVGSGDYMYF.